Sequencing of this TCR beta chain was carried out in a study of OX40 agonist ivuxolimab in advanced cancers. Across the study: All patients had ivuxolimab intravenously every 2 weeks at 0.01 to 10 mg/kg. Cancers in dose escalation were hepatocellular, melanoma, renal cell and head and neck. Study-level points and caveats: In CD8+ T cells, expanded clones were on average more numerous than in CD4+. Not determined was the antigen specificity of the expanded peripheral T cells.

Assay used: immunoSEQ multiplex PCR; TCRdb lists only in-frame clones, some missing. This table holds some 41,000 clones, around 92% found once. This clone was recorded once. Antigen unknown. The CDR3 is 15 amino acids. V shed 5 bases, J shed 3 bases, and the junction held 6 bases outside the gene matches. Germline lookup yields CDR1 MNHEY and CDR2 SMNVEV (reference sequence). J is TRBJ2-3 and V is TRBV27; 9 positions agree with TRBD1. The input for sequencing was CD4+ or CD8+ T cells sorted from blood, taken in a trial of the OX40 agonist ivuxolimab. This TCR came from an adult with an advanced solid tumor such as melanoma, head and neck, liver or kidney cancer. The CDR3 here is CASSRPGQGTDTQYF. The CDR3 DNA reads TGTGCCAGCAGTCGGCCGGGACAGGGAACAGATACGCAGTATTTT.